Reported below is one T cell receptor beta chain. Its antigen is unknown. Patients chosen for sequencing had shown CD8+CD57+ cell expansion by flow cytometry. Blood was sampled before the patients had received any therapy. The entry originates in a study of CD8+CD57+ T cells in acquired aplastic anemia. Study overall: Mean DNA quantity obtained from sorted CD4+ and CD8+ cells was around 3.2 ug.

General study findings and limits: The same twenty-nine CD8+ CDR3 sequences occurred in patients and in controls.

Template material for TCR beta VDJ and CDR3 profiling consisted of genomic DNA. TCRdb independently ran MiXCR on the reads; one entry per CDR3 protein. Among 310,000 or so distinct CDR3 sequences, under 60% were seen once, and the ten largest hold roughly 1.3%. The V gene's germline CDR1 is SNHLY and CDR2 FYNNEI. With V trimmed by 6 bases and J by 1 base, 6 bases remained unmatched. The CDR3 contains 15 residues. The chain links TRBV2 to TRBJ1-5; 7 bases align to TRBD1. The sequence derives from a human donor with aplastic anemia. The sequenced sample was sorted CD4+, CD8+, or CD8+CD57+ T cells (not recorded which) from PBMCs. DNA of the CDR3: TGTGCCAGCAGGCCGGGACAGACAAGCAATCAGCCCCAGCATTTT. It is translated as CASRPGQTSNQPQHF.